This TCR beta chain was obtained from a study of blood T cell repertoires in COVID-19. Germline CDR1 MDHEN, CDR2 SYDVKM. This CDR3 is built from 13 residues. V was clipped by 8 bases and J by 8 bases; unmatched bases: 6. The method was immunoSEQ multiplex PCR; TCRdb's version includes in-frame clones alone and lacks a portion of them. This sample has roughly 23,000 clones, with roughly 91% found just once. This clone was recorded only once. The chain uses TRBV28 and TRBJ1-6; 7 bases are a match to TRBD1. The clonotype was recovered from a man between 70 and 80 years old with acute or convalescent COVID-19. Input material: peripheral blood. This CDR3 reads CASYRQGYSPLHF. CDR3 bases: TGTGCCAGCTACCGACAGGGTTATTCACCCCTCCACTTT.